This passage covers 21 T cell receptor beta chains from one sample sequenced in a study of blood T cell repertoires in COVID-19. Clones were sequenced by immunoSEQ multiplex PCR, and TCRdb holds only the in-frame ones, with some missing. The data contain some 200,000 clones, around 91% of them singletons. Sequencing used PBMCs or T cells enriched from blood (not recorded which). The receptors stem from a woman younger than 35 in a cohort exposed to, infected with or recovered from COVID-19 (not recorded which).

The chain recombines TRBV30 with TRBJ1-4; D ambiguous. In germline, CDR1 is GTSNPN, CDR2 SVGIG (reference sequence). The CDR3 spans 12 residues. Trimming left V 5 bases short and J 0 bases short, with 4 bases between. CDR3 in amino acids: CAWGSTNEKLFF. CDR3 in DNA: TGTGCCTGGGGCTCAACTAATGAAAAACTGTTTTTT.

This chain connects TRBV27 to TRBJ1-2; 9 nucleotides agree with TRBD1. Germline V lookup: CDR1 MNHEY, CDR2 SMNVEV (reference sequence). Trimming cost V 4 bases and J 5 bases; bases outside gene matches: 2. CDR3 length: 13 residues. The CDR3 loop reads CASSSGQGYGYTF. CDR3 nucleotide sequence: TGTGCCAGCAGTTCGGGACAGGGATATGGCTACACCTTC.

By frequency in the sample, this clone is medium-sized. The J gene is TRBJ2-1, the V gene TRBV11-2; the D is unclear. The length of the CDR3 is 15 residues. Trimming took off 4 bases at V and 5 bases at J, with 15 bases between the two ends. CDR1 and CDR2 (germline): SGHAT, FQNNGV. The CDR3, as DNA: TGTGCCAGCAGCTCCTCCTTATCCTACGACAATGAGCAGTTCTTC. Translation gives CASSSSLSYDNEQFF.

The rearrangement links TRBV11-2 to TRBJ1-1; possibly TRBD1 for D (6 bases). Germline V gene lookup returns CDR1 SGHAT and CDR2 FQNNGV. The CDR3 is made up of 13 amino acids. Trimming removed 4 bases from V and 4 bases from J, with 10 bases in between. CDR3 sequence reads: CASSSRGSTEAFF. In DNA form, the CDR3 reads TGTGCCAGCAGCTCCAGGGGTAGCACTGAAGCTTTCTTT.

The rearrangement links TRBV6-5 to TRBJ1-4; D may be TRBD1 (6 bases). Trimming shortened V by 7 bases and J by 3 bases, and 12 bases separated the two germline ends. The CDR3 is made up of 14 amino acids. Germline V lookup: CDR1 MNHEY, CDR2 SVGAGI. CDR3 sequence reads: CASNSGESNEKLFF. Written as DNA, the CDR3 is TGTGCCAGCAATTCAGGGGAATCTAATGAAAAACTGTTTTTT.

This CDR3 reads CASSSRDRVGEQYF. As DNA, the CDR3 is TGTGCCAGCAGCTCCCGGGACAGGGTCGGCGAGCAGTACTTC. V usage is TRBV9 and J usage is TRBJ2-7; 9 nucleotides align to TRBD1. From germline, CDR1 is SGDLS and CDR2 YYNGEE. The CDR3 runs to 14 residues. V lost 4 bases, J lost 6 bases, and 8 bases stayed unmatched.

The V and J genes are TRBV11-2 and TRBJ1-1; 12 bases line up with TRBD1. There are 17 residues in the CDR3. V shed 5 bases and J 1 base; nucleotides not matched to a gene: 8. The germline gives CDR1 SGHAT, CDR2 FQNNGV. Here the CDR3 DNA reads TGTGCCAGCAGCCCGTCCCGGGACAGGGGGCCGAACACTGAAGCTTTCTTT. It codes for CASSPSRDRGPNTEAFF.

The chain joins TRBV19 to TRBJ1-2, with D hard to call. The CDR3 extends over 12 amino acids. The germline V and J ends were trimmed by 5 bases and 4 bases, with 8 bases remaining between them. Per the germline V gene, CDR1 is LNHDA and CDR2 is SQIVND (reference sequence). The CDR3 reads CASSGWSYGYTF. Here the CDR3 DNA reads TGTGCCAGTAGTGGTTGGAGCTATGGCTACACCTTC.

The chain couples TRBV5-1 to TRBJ1-4; D is possibly TRBD1 (6 bases). V dropped 0 bases and J dropped 5 bases, with 8 bases sitting between them. The CDR3 consists of 14 residues. CDR1 SGHRS and CDR2 YFSETQ come from the germline V gene. CDR3 coding DNA: TGCGCCAGCAGCTTGGCCAGGGGAAATGAAAAACTGTTTTTT. Protein product: CASSLARGNEKLFF.

This clone was seen a single time. The V call is TRBV19, the J call TRBJ1-1; 10 bases are a match to TRBD1. V was clipped by 1 base and J by 3 bases; unmatched bases: 17. Per germline, CDR1 LNHDA and CDR2 SQIVND (reference sequence). The CDR3 is 20 amino acids. CDR3: CASSIGTRVWTGGDDTEAFF. The DNA for the CDR3 is TGTGCCAGTAGTATAGGTACTCGTGTTTGGACAGGGGGTGATGACACTGAAGCTTTCTTT. The full variable domain, with the rest looked up from reference TRBV19 and TRBJ1-1, is DGGITQSPKYLFRKEGQNVTLSCEQNLNHDAMYWYRQDPGQGLRLIYYSQIVNDFQKGDIAEGYSVSREKKESFPLTVTSAQKNPTAFYLCASSIGTRVWTGGDDTEAFFGQGTRLTVV.

This chain links TRBV29-1 with TRBJ2-1; TRBD2 matches at 10 bases. The germline V gene has CDR1 SQVTM and CDR2 ANQGSEA. This CDR3 has 13 amino acids. Trimming cost V 3 bases and J 7 bases; bases outside gene matches: 3. In nucleotides, the CDR3 is TGCAGCGTTGATGGTAGCGGGAGGAATGAGCAGTTCTTC. It codes for CSVDGSGRNEQFF.

V is TRBV4-1 and J is TRBJ2-7; 8 nucleotides align to TRBD2. The germline gives CDR1 MGHRA, CDR2 YSYEKL. V gave up 1 base and J gave up 1 base; unmatched junction bases: 15. This CDR3 is built from 19 residues. The CDR3 loop reads CASSQAPGLGRMRSYEQYF. The CDR3 DNA reads TGCGCCAGCAGCCAAGCTCCGGGACTAGGGAGGATGAGGTCCTACGAGCAGTACTTC.

This clone has more than one count but fewer than ten. The chain is built from TRBV24-1 and TRBJ1-2, with D perhaps TRBD1 (6 bases). CDR3 length equals 14 residues. Germline CDR1 and CDR2: KGHDR and SFDVKD. V lost 1 base, J lost 6 bases, and 11 bases lay in between. Here the CDR3 DNA reads TGTGCCACCAGTGATTTTGCGGGGGCTGATGGCTACACCTTC. It codes for CATSDFAGADGYTF.

This chain joins TRBV30 and TRBJ2-2, with 7 bases lining up with TRBD1. With V trimmed by 8 bases and J by 6 bases, 12 bases remained unmatched. The length of the CDR3 is 14 residues. Germline V CDR1 and CDR2: GTSNPN, SVGIG (reference sequence). The CDR3 sequence: CASPYPDRAGELFF. The CDR3 nucleotides are TGTGCCAGCCCATATCCCGACAGGGCCGGGGAGCTGTTTTTT.

The chain carries TRBV18 and TRBJ2-7; 8 positions match TRBD1. Unmatched junction bases numbered 6, after V lost 3 bases and J lost 2 bases. CDR3 length: 15 residues. CDR1 KGHSH and CDR2 LQKENI come from the germline V gene. CDR3 residues: CASSPREQGAYEQYF. For the CDR3, the DNA is TGTGCCAGCTCACCCCGGGAACAGGGGGCCTACGAGCAGTACTTC.

The chain joins TRBV21-1 to TRBJ2-7; TRBD1, the D gene given by the table, was not confirmed from the DNA. TRBV21-1 is a known pseudogene. This CDR3 region has 14 residues. CDR3 sequence: CASQHSDSQYEQYF. CDR3 coding DNA: TGTGCCAGCCAGCACTCGGACAGCCAATACGAGCAGTACTTC.

V and J are TRBV11-3 and TRBJ2-3, with D uncertain. Trimming shortened V by 5 bases and J by 4 bases, and 7 bases separated the two germline ends. Germline CDR1 and CDR2: SGHNT and YENEEA. CDR3 length equals 12 residues. CDR3 sequence (DNA): TGTGCCAGCAGCCTGGGCGCAGATACGCAGTATTTT. As protein: CASSLGADTQYF.

There are a few counts of this clone. J is TRBJ1-2 and V is TRBV7-3, with D tentatively TRBD1 (5 bases). This CDR3 has 15 amino acids. Trimming pared 6 bases from V and 1 base from J, leaving 15 bases between. Germline CDR1 reads SGHTA; CDR2 reads FQGTGA. The CDR3 DNA sequence: TGTGCCAGCAGTCCGACTGACAGCTTTAACTATGGCTACACCTTC. Amino acid sequence: CASSPTDSFNYGYTF.

The J gene is TRBJ2-1, the V gene TRBV7-9, with 8 bases identical to TRBD1. This CDR3 contains 15 residues. V shed 5 bases, J shed 2 bases, and the junction held 5 bases outside the gene matches. Germline V gene sequence: CDR1 SEHNR, CDR2 FQNEAQ (reference sequence). CDR3 loop: CASSKRQGPYNEQFF. Written as DNA, the CDR3 is TGTGCCAGCAGCAAAAGACAGGGGCCCTACAATGAGCAGTTCTTC.

The chain is built from TRBV15 and TRBJ2-7; 7 nucleotides line up with TRBD2. From germline, CDR1 is LNHNV and CDR2 YYDKDF (reference sequence). V gave up 2 bases and J gave up 0 bases; unmatched junction bases: 7. This CDR3 is built from 16 residues. CDR3 region: CATSRPSSGHSYEQYF. CDR3 in DNA: TGTGCCACCAGCAGACCGTCTAGCGGTCACTCCTACGAGCAGTACTTC.

The rearrangement links TRBV9 to TRBJ2-3, with a weak D call TRBD1 (5 bases). V lost 1 base and J 2 bases, leaving 8 bases between the germline ends. The CDR3 is 14 amino acids. Germline loops: CDR1 SGDLS, CDR2 YYNGEE. The CDR3: CASSVRGNTDTQYF. The CDR3 DNA reads as TGTGCCAGCAGCGTAAGGGGAAACACAGATACGCAGTATTTT.